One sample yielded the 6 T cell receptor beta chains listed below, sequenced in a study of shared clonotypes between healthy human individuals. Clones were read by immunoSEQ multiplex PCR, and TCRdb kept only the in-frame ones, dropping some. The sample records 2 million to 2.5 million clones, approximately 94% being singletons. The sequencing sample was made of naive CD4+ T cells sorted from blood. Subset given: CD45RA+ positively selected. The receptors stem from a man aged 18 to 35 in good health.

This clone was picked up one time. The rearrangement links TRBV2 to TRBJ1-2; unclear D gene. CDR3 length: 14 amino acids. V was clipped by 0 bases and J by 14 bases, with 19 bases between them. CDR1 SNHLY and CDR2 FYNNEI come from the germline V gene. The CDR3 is CASSEAWQQGRVTF. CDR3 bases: TGTGCCAGCAGTGAAGCGTGGCAACAAGGGAGAGTGACCTTC.

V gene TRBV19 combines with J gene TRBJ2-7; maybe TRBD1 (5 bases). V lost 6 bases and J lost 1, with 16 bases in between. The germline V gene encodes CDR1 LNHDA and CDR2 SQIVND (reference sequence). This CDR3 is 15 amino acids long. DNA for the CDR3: TGTGCCAGTAGACAGGCAGCCCTGATTTCCTACGAGCAGTACTTC. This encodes CASRQAALISYEQYF. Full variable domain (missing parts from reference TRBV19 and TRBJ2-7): DGGITQSPKYLFRKEGQNVTLSCEQNLNHDAMYWYRQDPGQGLRLIYYSQIVNDFQKGDIAEGYSVSREKKESFPLTVTSAQKNPTAFYLCASRQAALISYEQYFGPGTRLTVT.

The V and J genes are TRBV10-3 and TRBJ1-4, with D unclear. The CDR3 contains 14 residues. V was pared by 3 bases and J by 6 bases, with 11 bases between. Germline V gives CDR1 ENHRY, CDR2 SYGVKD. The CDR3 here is CAISDNGLYEKLFF. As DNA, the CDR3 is TGTGCCATCAGTGATAACGGACTTTATGAAAAACTGTTTTTT.

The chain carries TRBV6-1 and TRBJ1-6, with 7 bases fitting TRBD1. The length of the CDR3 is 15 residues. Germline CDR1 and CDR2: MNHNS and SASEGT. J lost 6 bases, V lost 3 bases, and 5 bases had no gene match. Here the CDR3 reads CASSERGRVNSPLHF. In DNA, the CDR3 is TGTGCCAGCAGTGAGAGGGGGCGCGTTAATTCACCCCTCCACTTT.

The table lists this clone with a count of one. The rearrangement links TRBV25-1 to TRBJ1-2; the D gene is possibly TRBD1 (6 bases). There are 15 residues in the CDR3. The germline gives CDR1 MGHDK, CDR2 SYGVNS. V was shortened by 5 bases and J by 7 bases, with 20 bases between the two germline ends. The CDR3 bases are TGTGCCAGCAGTTTCCCCGGGACATCGTCGGGTGGCTACACCTTC. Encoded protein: CASSFPGTSSGGYTF.

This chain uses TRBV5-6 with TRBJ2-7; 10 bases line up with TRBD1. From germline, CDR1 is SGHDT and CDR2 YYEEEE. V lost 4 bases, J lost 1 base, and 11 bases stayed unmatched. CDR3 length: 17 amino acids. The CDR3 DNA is TGTGCCAGCAGCCGGGACAGGGGATCGCGGAAATCCTACGAGCAGTACTTC. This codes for CASSRDRGSRKSYEQYF. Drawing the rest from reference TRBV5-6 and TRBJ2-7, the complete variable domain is DAGVTQSPTHLIKTRGQQVTLRCSPKSGHDTVSWYQQALGQGPQFIFQYYEEEERQRGNFPDRFSGHQFPNYSSELNVNALLLGDSALYLCASSRDRGSRKSYEQYFGPGTRLTVT.